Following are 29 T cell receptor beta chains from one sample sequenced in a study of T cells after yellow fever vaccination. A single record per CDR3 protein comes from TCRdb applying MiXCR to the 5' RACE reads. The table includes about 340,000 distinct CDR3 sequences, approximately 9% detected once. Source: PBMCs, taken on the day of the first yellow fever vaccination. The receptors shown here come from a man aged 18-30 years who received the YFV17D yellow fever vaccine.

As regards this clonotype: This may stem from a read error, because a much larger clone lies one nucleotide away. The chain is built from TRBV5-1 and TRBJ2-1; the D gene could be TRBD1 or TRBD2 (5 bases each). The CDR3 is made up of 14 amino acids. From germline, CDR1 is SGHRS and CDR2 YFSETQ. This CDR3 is CACSLAVGANEQFF. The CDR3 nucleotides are TGCGCCTGCAGCTTGGCTGTCGGGGCCAATGAGCAGTTCTTC. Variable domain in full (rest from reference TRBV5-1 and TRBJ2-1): KAGVTQTPRYLIKTRGQQVTLSCSPISGHRSVSWYQQTPGQGLQFLFEYFSETQRNKGNFPGRFSGRQFSNSRSEMNVSTLELGDSALYLCACSLAVGANEQFFGPGTRLTVL.

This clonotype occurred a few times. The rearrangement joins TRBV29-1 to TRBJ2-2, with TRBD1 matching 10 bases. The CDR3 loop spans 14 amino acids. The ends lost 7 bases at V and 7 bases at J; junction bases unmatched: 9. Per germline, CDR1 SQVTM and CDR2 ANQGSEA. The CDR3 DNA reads TGCAGCGCTTTGCGACAGGGGGCAGACGGGGAGCTGTTTTTT. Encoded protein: CSALRQGADGELFF.

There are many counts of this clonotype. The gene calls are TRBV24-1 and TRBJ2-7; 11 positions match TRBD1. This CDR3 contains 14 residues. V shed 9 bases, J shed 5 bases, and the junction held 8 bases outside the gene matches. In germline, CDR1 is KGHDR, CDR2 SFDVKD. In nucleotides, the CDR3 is TGTGCCACCCGGACAGGGGGCCATTCGGACGAGCAGTACTTC. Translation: CATRTGGHSDEQYF.

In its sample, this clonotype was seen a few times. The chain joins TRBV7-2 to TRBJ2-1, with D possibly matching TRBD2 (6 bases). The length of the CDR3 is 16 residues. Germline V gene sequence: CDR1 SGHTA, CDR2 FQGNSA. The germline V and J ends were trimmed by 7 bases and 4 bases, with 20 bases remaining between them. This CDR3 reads CASKEGGVAPYNEQFF. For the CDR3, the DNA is TGTGCCAGCAAGGAGGGCGGGGTCGCACCTTACAATGAGCAGTTCTTC.

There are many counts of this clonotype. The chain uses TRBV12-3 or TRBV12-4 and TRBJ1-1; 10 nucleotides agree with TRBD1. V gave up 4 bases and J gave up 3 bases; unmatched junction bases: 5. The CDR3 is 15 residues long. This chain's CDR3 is CASSWGTGADTEAFF. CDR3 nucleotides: TGTGCCAGCAGTTGGGGGACAGGGGCGGACACTGAAGCTTTCTTT.

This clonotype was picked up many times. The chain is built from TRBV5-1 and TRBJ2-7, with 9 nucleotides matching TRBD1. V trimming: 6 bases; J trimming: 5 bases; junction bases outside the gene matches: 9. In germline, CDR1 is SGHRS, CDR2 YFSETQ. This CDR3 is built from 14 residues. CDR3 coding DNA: TGCGCCAGCATGCCGGGACAGGGCATCGACGAGCAGTACTTC. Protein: CASMPGQGIDEQYF. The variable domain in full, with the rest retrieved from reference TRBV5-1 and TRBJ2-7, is KAGVTQTPRYLIKTRGQQVTLSCSPISGHRSVSWYQQTPGQGLQFLFEYFSETQRNKGNFPGRFSGRQFSNSRSEMNVSTLELGDSALYLCASMPGQGIDEQYFGPGTRLTVT.

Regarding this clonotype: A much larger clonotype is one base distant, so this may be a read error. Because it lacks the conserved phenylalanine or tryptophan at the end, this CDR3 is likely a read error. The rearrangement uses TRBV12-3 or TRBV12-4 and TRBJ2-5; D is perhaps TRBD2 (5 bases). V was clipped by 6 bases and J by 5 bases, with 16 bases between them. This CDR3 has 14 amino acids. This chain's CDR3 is CASRHLGETETQYL. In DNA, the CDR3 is TGTGCCAGCAGACACCTTGGGGAGACGGAGACCCAGTACTTA.

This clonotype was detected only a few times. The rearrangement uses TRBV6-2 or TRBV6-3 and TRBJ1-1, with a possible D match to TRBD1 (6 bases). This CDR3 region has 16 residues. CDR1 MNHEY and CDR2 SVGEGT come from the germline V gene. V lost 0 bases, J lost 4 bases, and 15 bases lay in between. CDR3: CASSYSSGAWGTEAFF. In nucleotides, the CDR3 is TGTGCCAGCAGTTACTCCTCGGGGGCATGGGGCACTGAAGCTTTCTTT.

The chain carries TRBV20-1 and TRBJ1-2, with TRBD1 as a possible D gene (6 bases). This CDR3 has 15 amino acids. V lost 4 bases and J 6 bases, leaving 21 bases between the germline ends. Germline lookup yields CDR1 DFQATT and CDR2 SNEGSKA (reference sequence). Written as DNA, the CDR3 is TGCAGTGCTATTCGGGGGACACAGGATAAGGATGGCTACACCTTC. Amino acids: CSAIRGTQDKDGYTF.

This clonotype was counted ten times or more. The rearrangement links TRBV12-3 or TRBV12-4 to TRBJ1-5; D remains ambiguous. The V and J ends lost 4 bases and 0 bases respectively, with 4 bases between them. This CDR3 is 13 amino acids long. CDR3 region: CASSYDSNQPQHF. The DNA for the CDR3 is TGTGCCAGCAGTTATGATAGCAATCAGCCCCAGCATTTT.

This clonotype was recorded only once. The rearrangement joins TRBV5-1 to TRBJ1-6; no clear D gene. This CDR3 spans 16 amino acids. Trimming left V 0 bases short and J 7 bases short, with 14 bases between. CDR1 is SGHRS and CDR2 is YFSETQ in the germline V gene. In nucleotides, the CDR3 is TGCGCCAGCAGCTTGGGTTGGGGTGTATCAAATTCACCCCTCCACTTT. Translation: CASSLGWGVSNSPLHF.

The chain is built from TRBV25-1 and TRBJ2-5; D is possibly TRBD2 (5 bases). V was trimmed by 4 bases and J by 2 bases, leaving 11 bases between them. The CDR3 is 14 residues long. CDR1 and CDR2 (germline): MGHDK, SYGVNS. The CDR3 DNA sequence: TGTGCCAGCAGTGGACAACCGGGGCAAGAGACCCAGTACTTC. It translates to CASSGQPGQETQYF.

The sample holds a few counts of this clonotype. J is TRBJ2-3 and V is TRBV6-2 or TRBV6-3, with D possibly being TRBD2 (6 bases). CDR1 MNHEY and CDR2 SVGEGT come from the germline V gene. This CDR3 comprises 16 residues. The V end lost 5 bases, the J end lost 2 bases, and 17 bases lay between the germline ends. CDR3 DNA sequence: TGTGCCAGCAGTACCCCGTCCCGGGGGAACACAGATACGCAGTATTTT. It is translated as CASSTPSRGNTDTQYF.

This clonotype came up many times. CDR3 in DNA: TGTGCCAGTAGTATGCAGGGCAGAACCGGGGAGCTGTTTTTT. Translating it yields CASSMQGRTGELFF. V usage is TRBV19 and J usage is TRBJ2-2; TRBD1 might be the D (5 bases). The CDR3 is made up of 14 amino acids. Germline assignment: CDR1 LNHDA and CDR2 SQIVND (reference sequence). V lost 3 bases, J lost 5 bases, and 10 bases lay in between. The full variable domain, completed using reference TRBV19 and TRBJ2-2, is DGGITQSPKYLFRKEGQNVTLSCEQNLNHDAMYWYRQDPGQGLRLIYYSQIVNDFQKGDIAEGYSVSREKKESFPLTVTSAQKNPTAFYLCASSMQGRTGELFFGEGSRLTVL.

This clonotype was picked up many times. The chain's CDR3 is CASSPTGSYNEQFF. CDR3 nucleotide sequence: TGTGCCAGCAGCCCGACAGGCTCCTACAATGAGCAGTTCTTC. The chain has TRBV7-3 and TRBJ2-1, with TRBD1 as a possible D gene (6 bases). Germline V gene data show CDR1 as SGHTA and CDR2 as FQGTGA. Trimming removed 5 bases at V and 0 bases at J, with 8 bases between. The CDR3 sequence is 14 residues long.

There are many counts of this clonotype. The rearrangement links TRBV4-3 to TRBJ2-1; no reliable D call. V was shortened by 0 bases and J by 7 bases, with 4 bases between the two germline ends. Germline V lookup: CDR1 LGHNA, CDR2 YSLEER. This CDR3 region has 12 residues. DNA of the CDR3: TGCGCCAGCAGCCAAGATGGGAATGAGCAGTTCTTC. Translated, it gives CASSQDGNEQFF.

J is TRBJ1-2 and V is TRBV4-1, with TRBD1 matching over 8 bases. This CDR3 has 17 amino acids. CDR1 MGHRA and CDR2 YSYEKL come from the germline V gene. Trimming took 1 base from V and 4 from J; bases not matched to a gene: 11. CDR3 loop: CASSQAGSGQGTYGYTF. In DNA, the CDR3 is TGCGCCAGCAGCCAAGCGGGCTCTGGACAGGGAACCTATGGCTACACCTTC.

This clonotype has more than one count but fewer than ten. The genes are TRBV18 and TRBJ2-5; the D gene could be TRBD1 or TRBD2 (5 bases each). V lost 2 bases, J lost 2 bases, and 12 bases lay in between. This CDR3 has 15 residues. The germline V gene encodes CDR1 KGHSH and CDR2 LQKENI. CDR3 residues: CASSPNTGRQETQYF. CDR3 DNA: TGTGCCAGCTCACCAAATACGGGACGGCAAGAGACCCAGTACTTC.

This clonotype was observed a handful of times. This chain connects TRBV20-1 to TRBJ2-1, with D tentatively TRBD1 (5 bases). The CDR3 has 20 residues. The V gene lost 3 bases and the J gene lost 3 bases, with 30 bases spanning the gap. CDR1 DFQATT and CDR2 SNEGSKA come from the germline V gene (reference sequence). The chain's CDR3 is CSARARYVGKQVLYYNEQFF. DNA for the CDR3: TGCAGTGCTAGGGCCCGGTATGTTGGAAAACAGGTCCTATACTACAATGAGCAGTTCTTC.

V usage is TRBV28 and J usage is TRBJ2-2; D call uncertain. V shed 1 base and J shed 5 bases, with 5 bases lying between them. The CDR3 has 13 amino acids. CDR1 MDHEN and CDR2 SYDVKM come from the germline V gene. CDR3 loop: CASSLSSTGELFF. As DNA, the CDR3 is TGTGCCAGCAGTTTATCATCGACCGGGGAGCTGTTTTTT.

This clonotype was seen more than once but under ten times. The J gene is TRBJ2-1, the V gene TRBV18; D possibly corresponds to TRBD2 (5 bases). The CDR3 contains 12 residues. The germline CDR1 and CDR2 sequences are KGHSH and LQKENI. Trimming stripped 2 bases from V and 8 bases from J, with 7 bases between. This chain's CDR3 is CASSPGSDEQFF. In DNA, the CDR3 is TGTGCCAGCTCACCAGGGAGTGATGAGCAGTTCTTC.

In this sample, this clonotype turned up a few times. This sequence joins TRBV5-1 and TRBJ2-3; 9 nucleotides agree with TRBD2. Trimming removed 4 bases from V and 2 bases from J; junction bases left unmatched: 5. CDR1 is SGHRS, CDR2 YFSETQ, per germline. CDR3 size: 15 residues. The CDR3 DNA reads TGCGCCAGCAGCCGGGGACTAGCTCCCACAGATACGCAGTATTTT. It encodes CASSRGLAPTDTQYF.

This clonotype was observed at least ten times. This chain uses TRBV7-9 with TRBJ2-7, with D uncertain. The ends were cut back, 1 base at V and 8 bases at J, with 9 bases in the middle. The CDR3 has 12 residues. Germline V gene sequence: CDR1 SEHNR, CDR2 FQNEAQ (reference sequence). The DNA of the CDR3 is TGTGCCAGCAGCTTAGGGCGTTATAAGCAGTACGTC. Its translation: CASSLGRYKQYV.

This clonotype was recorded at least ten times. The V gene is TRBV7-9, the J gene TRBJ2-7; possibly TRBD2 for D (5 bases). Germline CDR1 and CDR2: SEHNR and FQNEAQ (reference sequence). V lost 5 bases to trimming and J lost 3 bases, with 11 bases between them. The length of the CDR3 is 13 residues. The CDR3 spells CASSPTGNYEQYF. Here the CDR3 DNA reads TGTGCCAGCAGCCCCACCGGGAACTACGAGCAGTACTTC.

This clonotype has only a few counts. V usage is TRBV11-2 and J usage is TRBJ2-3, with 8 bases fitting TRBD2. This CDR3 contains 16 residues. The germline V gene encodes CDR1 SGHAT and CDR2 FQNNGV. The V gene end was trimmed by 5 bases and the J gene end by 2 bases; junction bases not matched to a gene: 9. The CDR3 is CASSQGSGGLTDTQYF. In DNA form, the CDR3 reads TGTGCCAGCAGCCAGGGGAGCGGGGGCCTCACAGATACGCAGTATTTT.

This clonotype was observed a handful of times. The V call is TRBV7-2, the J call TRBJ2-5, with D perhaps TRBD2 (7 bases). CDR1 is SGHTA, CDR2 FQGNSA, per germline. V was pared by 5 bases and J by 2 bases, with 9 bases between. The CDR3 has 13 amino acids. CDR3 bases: TGTGCCAGCAGCCGGGGGGCTCAAGAGACCCAGTACTTC. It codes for CASSRGAQETQYF.

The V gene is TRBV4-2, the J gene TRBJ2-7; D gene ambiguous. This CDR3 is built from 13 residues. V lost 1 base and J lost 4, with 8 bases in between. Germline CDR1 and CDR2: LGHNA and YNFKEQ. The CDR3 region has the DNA TGTGCCAGCAGCCAAGGCCCAGGATACGAGCAGTACTTC. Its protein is CASSQGPGYEQYF.

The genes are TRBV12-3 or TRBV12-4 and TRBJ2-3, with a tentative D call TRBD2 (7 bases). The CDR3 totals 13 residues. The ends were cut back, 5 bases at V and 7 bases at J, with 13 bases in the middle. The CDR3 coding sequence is TGTGCCAGCAGTCTTCGGGGGGCACATACGCAGTATTTT. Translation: CASSLRGAHTQYF.

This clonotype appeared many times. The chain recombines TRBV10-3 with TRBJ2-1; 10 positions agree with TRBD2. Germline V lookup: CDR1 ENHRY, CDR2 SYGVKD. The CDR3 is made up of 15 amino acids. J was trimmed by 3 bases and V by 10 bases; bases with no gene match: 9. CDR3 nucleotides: TGTGCCACCGGGCCTAGCGGGGGCCACTACAATGAGCAGTTCTTC. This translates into CATGPSGGHYNEQFF.